These 23 T cell receptor beta chains came from one sample sequenced in a study of CD4 T cells in relation to SARS-CoV-2 and coronaviruses. CD4+ T cells from unexposed donors were obtained before the COVID-19 pandemic (2011-2018). CD4+ T cells were isolated from the cells after 10 days of culture. No antigens are known for them. TCRdb keeps only in-frame clones here, not all; method: immunoSEQ multiplex PCR. The repertoire includes more than 25,000 clones, about three quarters of them detected once, and approximately 22% sits in the top ten. The sample consisted of CD4+ T cells from PBMCs, cultured in vitro. These TCRs come from a human donor in good health.

The genes are TRBV29-1 and TRBJ2-7; the D is unclear. The germline V and J ends were trimmed by 4 bases and 3 bases, with 13 bases remaining between them. Per germline, CDR1 SQVTM and CDR2 ANQGSEA. The CDR3 totals 13 residues. The CDR3 nucleotides are TGCAGCGTTGTAGGGCAGTCCAACTACGAGCAGTACTTC. It specifies CSVVGQSNYEQYF.

This clone has more than one count but fewer than ten. This rearrangement joins TRBV5-4 to TRBJ1-3; possibly TRBD1 for D (6 bases). Germline lookup yields CDR1 SGHNT and CDR2 YYREEE (reference sequence). The CDR3 sequence is 15 residues long. Trimming cost V 5 bases and J 0 bases, with 12 bases left between them. The CDR3 is CASRSQGGSGNTIYF. The CDR3 nucleotides read TGTGCCAGCAGAAGTCAAGGGGGCTCTGGAAACACCATATATTTT. Looking up the rest from reference TRBV5-4 and TRBJ1-3 gives the full variable domain: ETGVTQSPTHLIKTRGQQVTLRCSSQSGHNTVSWYQQALGQGPQFIFQYYREEENGRGNFPPRFSGLQFPNYSSELNVNALELDDSALYLCASRSQGGSGNTIYFGEGSWLTVV.

The CDR3 DNA is TGCGCCAGCAGCTTGGGCGGGACGAACACTGAAGCTTTCTTT. It encodes CASSLGGTNTEAFF. J is TRBJ1-1 and V is TRBV5-1; D might be TRBD1 (5 bases). CDR3 length: 14 residues. Germline V gene data show CDR1 as SGHRS and CDR2 as YFSETQ. V was trimmed by 0 bases and J by 1 base, leaving 7 bases between them.

The CDR3 loop is CATSRTTGAEQYF. The DNA for the CDR3 is TGTGCCACCAGCAGGACGACAGGAGCCGAGCAGTACTTC. This rearrangement joins TRBV15 to TRBJ2-7, with D tentatively TRBD1 (6 bases). Trimming took off 3 bases at V and 6 bases at J, with 12 bases between the two ends. The CDR3 length is 13 residues. Germline CDR1 and CDR2: LNHNV and YYDKDF (reference sequence).

This clone was seen only a few times. The chain uses TRBV3-1 (or the pseudogene TRBV3-2) and TRBJ2-1; 7 bases map to TRBD2. The CDR3 spans 15 residues. Germline V CDR1 and CDR2: LGHDT, YNNKEL (reference sequence). V lost 1 base, J lost 10 bases, and 10 bases stayed unmatched. DNA for the CDR3: TGTGCCAGCAGCCAAGGGACTAGAGTCGGTGGGGAGCAGTTCTTC. This encodes CASSQGTRVGGEQFF.

This clone turned up a few times. The chain joins TRBV7-9 to TRBJ2-3; 13 bases are a match to TRBD2. The CDR3 is 15 amino acids. CDR1 SEHNR and CDR2 FQNEAQ come from the germline V gene (reference sequence). V dropped 3 bases and J dropped 3; count of bases not matched to a gene: 0. The CDR3 reads CASSLGLAGTDTQYF. DNA of the CDR3: TGTGCCAGCAGCTTGGGACTAGCGGGGACAGATACGCAGTATTTT.

V gene TRBV19 combines with J gene TRBJ1-3; no definite D call. V dropped 5 bases and J dropped 8 bases, with 10 bases sitting between them. In germline, CDR1 is LNHDA, CDR2 SQIVND (reference sequence). The CDR3 extends over 12 amino acids. The CDR3 protein is CASSPEVDTIYF. DNA of the CDR3: TGTGCCAGTAGTCCGGAAGTGGACACCATATATTTT.

The chain links TRBV29-1 to TRBJ2-7, with 9 bases aligning to TRBD1. J lost 4 bases, V lost 7 bases, and 8 bases had no gene match. This CDR3 spans 13 amino acids. From germline, CDR1 is SQVTM and CDR2 ANQGSEA. CDR3 bases: TGCAGCGCCTCGACAGGGGGTCATTACGAGCAGTACTTC. Translated, it gives CSASTGGHYEQYF.

The CDR3 DNA reads TGTGCCAGCAGTTACTCGCTTAGCGGGGGGCAGTTCTTC. This translates into CASSYSLSGGQFF. The chain uses TRBV6-2 or TRBV6-3 and TRBJ2-1; 9 bases line up with TRBD2. The junction had 3 bases not matched to a gene; V was cut back by 0 bases and J by 12 bases. The germline V gene encodes CDR1 MNHEY and CDR2 SVGEGT. The CDR3 extends over 13 amino acids.

The chain has TRBV6-5 and TRBJ1-3; D uncertain. Trimming removed 5 bases at V and 0 bases at J, with 8 bases between. The CDR3 loop spans 14 amino acids. In germline, CDR1 is MNHEY, CDR2 SVGAGI. CDR3 in amino acids: CASSLTYSGNTIYF. The CDR3 DNA reads as TGTGCCAGCAGTCTTACCTACTCTGGAAACACCATATATTTT.

V is TRBV19 and J is TRBJ2-2, with a possible D match to TRBD2 (6 bases). Germline lookup yields CDR1 LNHDA and CDR2 SQIVND (reference sequence). The V and J ends lost 6 bases and 3 bases respectively, with 14 bases between them. This CDR3 has 15 residues. The CDR3 sequence is CASSPRGGDTGELFF. The CDR3 region has the DNA TGTGCCAGTAGCCCACGTGGAGGGGACACCGGGGAGCTGTTTTTT.

This rearrangement joins TRBV7-8 to TRBJ2-7, with D unclear. The germline V gene encodes CDR1 SGHVS and CDR2 FQNEAQ. The CDR3 sequence is 14 residues long. V lost 5 bases and J lost 3, with 14 bases in between. The chain's CDR3 is CASSNRGGGYEQYF. CDR3 sequence (DNA): TGTGCCAGCAGCAACCGTGGCGGTGGCTACGAGCAGTACTTC.

The chain links TRBV19 to TRBJ2-7; D not certain. The CDR3 loop spans 15 amino acids. Trimming shortened V by 1 base and J by 0 bases, and 10 bases separated the two germline ends. The germline CDR1 and CDR2 sequences are LNHDA and SQIVND (reference sequence). CDR3 coding DNA: TGTGCCAGTAGTATAGGAGGCAGCCTCTCCTACGAGCAGTACTTC. This translates into CASSIGGSLSYEQYF.

The chain joins TRBV4-3 to TRBJ2-5, with D possibly matching TRBD1 (6 bases). The ends were cut back, 0 bases at V and 5 bases at J, with 13 bases in the middle. This CDR3 has 15 amino acids. From germline, CDR1 is LGHNA and CDR2 YSLEER. The CDR3 DNA reads as TGCGCCAGCAGCCAAGATTTCCAGGGGTGGGAGACCCAGTACTTC. Amino acids: CASSQDFQGWETQYF.

The chain couples TRBV4-3 to TRBJ2-7, with a possible D match to TRBD1 (6 bases). The CDR3 covers 17 residues. From germline, CDR1 is LGHNA and CDR2 YSLEER. V shed 0 bases and J shed 1 base, with 16 bases lying between them. The CDR3 region is CASSQDVVGTPSYEQYF. The CDR3 DNA reads as TGCGCCAGCAGCCAAGATGTCGTTGGGACACCTTCCTACGAGCAGTACTTC.

This clone was seen a few times. This chain uses TRBV7-2 with TRBJ2-1; TRBD2 aligns across 10 bases. V was clipped by 7 bases and J by 1 base; unmatched bases: 4. CDR1 is SGHTA and CDR2 is FQGNSA in the germline V gene. The CDR3 loop spans 15 amino acids. CDR3 in DNA: TGTGCCAGCATCACTAGCGGGGAGTCCTACAATGAGCAGTTCTTC. Amino acid sequence: CASITSGESYNEQFF.

V and J are TRBV28 and TRBJ1-4; no clear D. The germline V gene has CDR1 MDHEN and CDR2 SYDVKM. The CDR3 loop spans 15 amino acids. Trimming removed 3 bases from V and 4 bases from J, with 12 bases in between. Here the CDR3 reads CASSFMGSVNEKLFF. CDR3 bases: TGTGCCAGCAGTTTTATGGGCTCGGTTAATGAAAAACTGTTTTTT.

The V gene is TRBV5-1, the J gene TRBJ1-4; 9 bases fit TRBD1. The CDR3 covers 15 residues. Germline V CDR1 and CDR2: SGHRS, YFSETQ. Trimming took 0 bases from V and 5 from J; bases not matched to a gene: 2. This CDR3 reads CASSLEGTGNEKLFF. As DNA, the CDR3 is TGCGCCAGCAGCTTGGAGGGGACAGGGAATGAAAAACTGTTTTTT.

This clone was counted only a few times. This rearrangement joins TRBV5-1 to TRBJ1-4; D may be TRBD1 (6 bases). Germline V CDR1 and CDR2: SGHRS, YFSETQ. The germline V and J ends were trimmed by 4 bases and 10 bases, with 23 bases remaining between them. This CDR3 has 16 residues. The DNA for the CDR3 is TGCGCCAGCAGCGTGACCCCACAGGGAATGGGGGGAAAACTGTTTTTT. Translated, it gives CASSVTPQGMGGKLFF. Based on the CDR3 plus reference TRBV5-1 and TRBJ1-4, the full variable domain is KAGVTQTPRYLIKTRGQQVTLSCSPISGHRSVSWYQQTPGQGLQFLFEYFSETQRNKGNFPGRFSGRQFSNSRSEMNVSTLELGDSALYLCASSVTPQGMGGKLFFGSGTQLSVL.

V usage is TRBV7-2 and J usage is TRBJ1-1; D is uncertain. The V gene's germline CDR1 is SGHTA and CDR2 FQGNSA. The CDR3 loop spans 14 amino acids. V lost 6 bases and J 6 bases, leaving 17 bases between the germline ends. CDR3 residues: CASRSDGRTAEAFF. The CDR3 DNA sequence: TGTGCCAGCAGATCGGACGGGCGAACGGCTGAAGCTTTCTTT.

V is TRBV19 and J is TRBJ1-6; 8 bases map to TRBD1. This CDR3 is built from 18 residues. CDR1 LNHDA and CDR2 SQIVND come from the germline V gene (reference sequence). V lost 8 bases and J lost 0; bases outside the gene matches: 12. CDR3 coding DNA: TGTGCCAGTGTTGACAGGGGTCCTCGGAGCTCCTATAATTCACCCCTCCACTTT. This translates into CASVDRGPRSSYNSPLHF.

This clone was picked up one time. CDR3 sequence: CASSGEGLAGMGQYF. The DNA for the CDR3 is TGTGCCAGCAGCGGTGAGGGACTAGCGGGAATGGGGCAGTACTTC. The chain uses TRBV7-9 and TRBJ2-7; TRBD2 aligns across 13 bases. The CDR3 is made up of 15 amino acids. The V gene's germline CDR1 is SEHNR and CDR2 FQNEAQ (reference sequence). The V gene end was trimmed by 5 bases and the J gene end by 9 bases; junction bases not matched to a gene: 10. Full variable domain (missing parts from reference TRBV7-9 and TRBJ2-7): DTGVSQNPRHKITKRGQNVTFRCDPISEHNRLYWYRQTLGQGPEFLTYFQNEAQLEKSRLLSDRFSAERPKGSFSTLEIQRTEQGDSAMYLCASSGEGLAGMGQYFGPGTRLTVT.

The chain links TRBV24-1 to TRBJ1-5, with 7 bases fitting TRBD1. After removal of 1 base from V and 0 bases from J, the junction contained 8 bases not matched to a gene. Germline-derived CDR1 and CDR2 are KGHDR and SFDVKD. The CDR3 is made up of 18 amino acids. The CDR3 loop is CATSDFAGTDYSNQPQHF. Here the CDR3 DNA reads TGTGCCACCAGTGATTTCGCCGGGACAGATTATAGCAATCAGCCCCAGCATTTT.